The 5 T cell receptor beta chains listed next were all sequenced from one sample in a study of CD8+ T cells in alopecia areata (dated by TCRdb to the late 2010s). The library was produced with the immunoSEQ multiplex PCR assay. To provide template for TCR sequencing, every sample had RNA extracted and reverse transcribed into cDNA. TCRdb retrieved this table from immuneACCESS and kept in-frame rearrangements only. Not all clones are present; in checked studies, unresolved V genes account for under half, and no reason is known for the remainder. The sample includes about 200,000 clones, with 35% to 40% observed a single time. The ten largest clones add up to about 0.48% of the sample. What this sample's treatment or condition label stands for: oral pan-JAK inhibitor, 5-10 mg twice daily. Here the sequenced sample was CD4+ T cells sorted from blood, taken at approximately week 30, from a patient treated with tofacitinib. These receptors were collected from a human donor with alopecia areata.

This rearrangement joins TRBV11-2 to TRBJ2-7, with 7 bases lining up with TRBD1. With 10 bases clipped from V and 1 base from J, the junction kept 10 bases outside the gene matches. Germline-derived CDR1 and CDR2 are SGHAT and FQNNGV. The CDR3 covers 14 residues. As DNA, the CDR3 is TGTGCCACCATCCCCGGGACAGTGTCCTACGAGCAGTACTTC. Protein: CATIPGTVSYEQYF.

This clone has just a few counts. CDR3 bases: TGTGCCAGCAGTGACCCCGGGACAGGAGGCTACGAGCAGTACTTC. Protein sequence: CASSDPGTGGYEQYF. This chain connects TRBV6-6 to TRBJ2-7; 8 positions agree with TRBD1. The CDR3 totals 15 residues. V lost 5 bases, J lost 3 bases, and 9 bases stayed unmatched. Per germline, CDR1 MNHNY and CDR2 SVGAGI (reference sequence).

This clone was counted between two and nine times. This sample also contains other DNA sequences that code for the same CDR3. The chain recombines TRBV9 with TRBJ2-3; 7 positions match TRBD2. The V segment lost 0 bases and the J segment 1 base; nucleotides outside the gene matches: 5. The CDR3 runs 16 residues. Germline CDR1 SGDLS, CDR2 YYNGEE. This CDR3 reads CASSVGSGARTDTQYF. CDR3 nucleotides: TGTGCCAGCAGCGTAGGAAGCGGGGCCCGCACAGATACGCAGTATTTT.

V and J are TRBV15 and TRBJ2-3, with D possibly matching TRBD2 (6 bases). CDR3 length: 17 residues. V gave up 0 bases and J gave up 0 bases, with 13 bases separating them. Germline CDR1 LNHNV, CDR2 YYDKDF (reference sequence). In DNA form, the CDR3 reads TGTGCCACCAGCAGAGACGGTCTAGCGCCTAGCACAGATACGCAGTATTTT. It translates to CATSRDGLAPSTDTQYF.

The table lists this clone with a few counts. The rearrangement joins TRBV9 to TRBJ2-5; tentatively, D is TRBD1 (5 bases). The CDR3 spans 14 residues. CDR1 and CDR2 (germline): SGDLS, YYNGEE. Trimming shortened V by 4 bases and J by 4 bases, and 14 bases separated the two germline ends. For the CDR3, the DNA is TGTGCCAGCAGCCTCCGACAGATTCGAGAGACCCAGTACTTC. This sequence encodes CASSLRQIRETQYF.